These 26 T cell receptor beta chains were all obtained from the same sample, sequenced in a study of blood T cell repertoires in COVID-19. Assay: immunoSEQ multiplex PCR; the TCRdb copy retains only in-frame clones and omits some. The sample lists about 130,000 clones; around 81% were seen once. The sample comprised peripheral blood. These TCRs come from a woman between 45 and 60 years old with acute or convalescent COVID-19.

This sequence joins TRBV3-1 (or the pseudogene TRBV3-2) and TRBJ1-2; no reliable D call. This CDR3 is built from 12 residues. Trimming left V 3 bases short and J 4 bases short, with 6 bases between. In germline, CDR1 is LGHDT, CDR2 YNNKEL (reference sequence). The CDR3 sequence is CASSQRSYGYTF. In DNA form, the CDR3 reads TGTGCCAGCAGCCAGCGAAGCTATGGCTACACCTTC.

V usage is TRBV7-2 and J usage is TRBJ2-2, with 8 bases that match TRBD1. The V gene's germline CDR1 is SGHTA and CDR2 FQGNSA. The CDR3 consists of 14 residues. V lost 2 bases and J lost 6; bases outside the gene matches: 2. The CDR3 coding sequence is TGTGCCAGCAGCTTACACAGGGGGTCCGGGGAGCTGTTTTTT. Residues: CASSLHRGSGELFF. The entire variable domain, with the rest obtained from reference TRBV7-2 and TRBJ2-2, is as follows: GAGVSQSPSNKVTEKGKDVELRCDPISGHTALYWYRQSLGQGLEFLIYFQGNSAPDKSGLPSDRFSAERTGGSVSTLTIQRTQQEDSAVYLCASSLHRGSGELFFGEGSRLTVL.

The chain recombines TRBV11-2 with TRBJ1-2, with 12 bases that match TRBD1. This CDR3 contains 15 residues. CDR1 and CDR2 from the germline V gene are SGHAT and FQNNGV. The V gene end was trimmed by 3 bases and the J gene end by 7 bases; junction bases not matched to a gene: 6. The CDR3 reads CASSLGQGARGGYTF. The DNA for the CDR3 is TGTGCCAGCAGCTTGGGACAGGGGGCGCGGGGTGGCTACACCTTC.

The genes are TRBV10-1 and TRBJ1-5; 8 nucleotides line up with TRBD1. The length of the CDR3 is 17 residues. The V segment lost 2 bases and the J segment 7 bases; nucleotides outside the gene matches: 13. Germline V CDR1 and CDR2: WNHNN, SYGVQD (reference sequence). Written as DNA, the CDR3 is TGCGCCAGCAGTGAGGCGGAGCGGACAGGGAAGTTCCAGCCCCAGCATTTT. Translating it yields CASSEAERTGKFQPQHF.

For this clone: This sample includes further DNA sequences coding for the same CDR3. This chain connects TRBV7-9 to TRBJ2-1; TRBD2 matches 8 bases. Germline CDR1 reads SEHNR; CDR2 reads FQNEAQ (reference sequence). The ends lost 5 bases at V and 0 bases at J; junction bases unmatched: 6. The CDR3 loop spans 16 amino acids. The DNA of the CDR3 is TGTGCCAGCAGCCTCGCCCTAGCGGGCTCCTACAATGAGCAGTTCTTC. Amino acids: CASSLALAGSYNEQFF.

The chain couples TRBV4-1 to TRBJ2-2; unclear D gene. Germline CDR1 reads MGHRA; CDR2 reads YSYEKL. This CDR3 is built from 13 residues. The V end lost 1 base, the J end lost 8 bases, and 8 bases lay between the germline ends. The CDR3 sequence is CASSQVPGGELFF. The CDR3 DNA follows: TGCGCCAGCAGCCAAGTCCCAGGAGGGGAGCTGTTTTTT.

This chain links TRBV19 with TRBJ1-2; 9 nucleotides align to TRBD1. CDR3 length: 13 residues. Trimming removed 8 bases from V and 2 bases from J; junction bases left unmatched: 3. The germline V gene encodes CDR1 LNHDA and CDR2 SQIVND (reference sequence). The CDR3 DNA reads TGTGCCAGTCTAGGACAGGGGAACTATGGCTACACCTTC. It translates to CASLGQGNYGYTF.

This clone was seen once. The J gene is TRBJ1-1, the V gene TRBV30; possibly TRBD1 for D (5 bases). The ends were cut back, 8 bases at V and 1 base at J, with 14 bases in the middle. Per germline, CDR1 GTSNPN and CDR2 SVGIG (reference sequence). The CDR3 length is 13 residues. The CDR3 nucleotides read TGTGCCCATAGGCTAGGGGCGAACACTGAAGCTTTCTTT. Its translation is CAHRLGANTEAFF.

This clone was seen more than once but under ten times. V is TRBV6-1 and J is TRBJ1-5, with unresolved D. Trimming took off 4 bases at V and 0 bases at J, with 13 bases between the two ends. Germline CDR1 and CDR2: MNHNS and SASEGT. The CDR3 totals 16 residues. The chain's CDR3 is CASSATGEVSNQPQHF. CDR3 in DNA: TGTGCCAGCAGTGCTACCGGGGAAGTTAGCAATCAGCCCCAGCATTTT.

CDR3 region: CASREGISGRAITDTQYF. Here the CDR3 DNA reads TGTGCCAGCAGGGAGGGTATTAGCGGGAGGGCCATTACAGATACGCAGTATTTT. The chain links TRBV5-4 to TRBJ2-3; TRBD2 agrees at 11 bases. The ends lost 5 bases at V and 3 bases at J; junction bases unmatched: 14. From germline, CDR1 is SGHNT and CDR2 YYREEE (reference sequence). The CDR3 contains 18 residues. The full variable domain, rest sourced from reference TRBV5-4 and TRBJ2-3, is ETGVTQSPTHLIKTRGQQVTLRCSSQSGHNTVSWYQQALGQGPQFIFQYYREEENGRGNFPPRFSGLQFPNYSSELNVNALELDDSALYLCASREGISGRAITDTQYFGPGTRLTVL.

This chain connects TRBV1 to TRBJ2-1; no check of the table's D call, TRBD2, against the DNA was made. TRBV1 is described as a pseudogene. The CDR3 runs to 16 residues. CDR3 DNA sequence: TGCACCAGCAGTCAAGCCGGGACTAGATCCACCAATGAGCAGTTCTTC. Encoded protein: CTSSQAGTRSTNEQFF.

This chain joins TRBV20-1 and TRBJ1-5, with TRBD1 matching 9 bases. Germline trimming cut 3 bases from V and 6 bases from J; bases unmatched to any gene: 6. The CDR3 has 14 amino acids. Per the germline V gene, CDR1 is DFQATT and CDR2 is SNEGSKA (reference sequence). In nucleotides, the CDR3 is TGCAGTGCTAGTCCCGGGACAGGGATTCAGCCCCAGCATTTT. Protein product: CSASPGTGIQPQHF.

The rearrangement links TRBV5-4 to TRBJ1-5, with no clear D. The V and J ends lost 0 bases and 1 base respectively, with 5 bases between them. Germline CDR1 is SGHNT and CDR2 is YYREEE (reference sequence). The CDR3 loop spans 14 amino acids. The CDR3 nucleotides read TGTGCCAGCAGCTTGGGAGGGAGCAATCAGCCCCAGCATTTT. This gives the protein CASSLGGSNQPQHF.

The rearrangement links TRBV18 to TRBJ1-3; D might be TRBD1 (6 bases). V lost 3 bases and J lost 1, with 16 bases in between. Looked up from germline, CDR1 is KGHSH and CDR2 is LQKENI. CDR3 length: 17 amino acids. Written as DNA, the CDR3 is TGTGCCAGCTCACCTACAGGGTCGGGAATTTCTGGAAACACCATATATTTT. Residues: CASSPTGSGISGNTIYF.

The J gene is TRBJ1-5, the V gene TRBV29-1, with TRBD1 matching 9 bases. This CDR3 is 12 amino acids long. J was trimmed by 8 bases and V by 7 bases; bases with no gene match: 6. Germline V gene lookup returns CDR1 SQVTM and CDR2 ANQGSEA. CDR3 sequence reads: CSAGTGSEPQHF. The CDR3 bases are TGCAGCGCCGGGACAGGGTCCGAGCCCCAGCATTTT.

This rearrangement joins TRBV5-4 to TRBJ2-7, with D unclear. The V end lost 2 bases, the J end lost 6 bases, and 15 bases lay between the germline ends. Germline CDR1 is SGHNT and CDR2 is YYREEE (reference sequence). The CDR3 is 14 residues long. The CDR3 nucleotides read TGTGCCAGCAGCTTCGGCGAATACTACTCCGAGCAGTACTTC. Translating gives CASSFGEYYSEQYF.

The DNA for the CDR3 is TGTGCCAGCAGTGAAGCCGGTCCCCAGCCCCAGCATTTT. This encodes CASSEAGPQPQHF. The chain recombines TRBV6-1 with TRBJ1-5; no definite D call. This CDR3 contains 13 residues. In germline, CDR1 is MNHNS, CDR2 SASEGT. The V gene lost 0 bases and the J gene lost 7 bases, with 7 bases spanning the gap.

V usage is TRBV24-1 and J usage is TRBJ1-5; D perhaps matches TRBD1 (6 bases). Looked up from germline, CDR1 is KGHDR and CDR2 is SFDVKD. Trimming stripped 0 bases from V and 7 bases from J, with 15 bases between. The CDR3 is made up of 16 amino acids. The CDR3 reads CATSDLWEGGGQPQHF. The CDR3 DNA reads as TGTGCCACCAGTGATTTGTGGGAGGGGGGCGGCCAGCCCCAGCATTTT.

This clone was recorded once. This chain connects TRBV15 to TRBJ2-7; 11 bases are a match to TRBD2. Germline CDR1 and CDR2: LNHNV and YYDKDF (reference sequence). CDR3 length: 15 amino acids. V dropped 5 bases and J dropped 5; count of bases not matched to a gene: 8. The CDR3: CATSGLSGRVNEQYF. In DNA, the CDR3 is TGTGCCACCAGCGGCCTTAGCGGGAGGGTCAACGAGCAGTACTTC. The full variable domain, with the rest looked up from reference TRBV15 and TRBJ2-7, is DAMVIQNPRYQVTQFGKPVTLSCSQTLNHNVMYWYQQKSSQAPKLLFHYYDKDFNNEADTPDNFQSRRPNTSFCFLDIRSPGLGDTAMYLCATSGLSGRVNEQYFGPGTRLTVT.

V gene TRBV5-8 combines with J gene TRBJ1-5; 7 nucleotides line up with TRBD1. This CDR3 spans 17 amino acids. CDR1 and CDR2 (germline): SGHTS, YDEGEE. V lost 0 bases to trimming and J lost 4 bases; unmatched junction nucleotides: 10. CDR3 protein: CASSLGWQGDRNQPQHF. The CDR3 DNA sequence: TGTGCCAGCAGCTTGGGGTGGCAGGGGGATAGAAATCAGCCCCAGCATTTT. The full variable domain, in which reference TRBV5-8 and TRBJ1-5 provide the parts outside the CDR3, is EAGVTQSPTHLIKTRGQQATLRCSPISGHTSVYWYQQALGLGLQFLLWYDEGEERNRGNFPPRFSGRQFPNYSSELNVNALELEDSALYLCASSLGWQGDRNQPQHFGDGTRLSIL.

The CDR3 DNA sequence: TGTGCCAGCAGTGAGCAAACGGATAATTCACCCCTCCACTTT. This encodes CASSEQTDNSPLHF. The gene calls are TRBV6-1 and TRBJ1-6; unclear D gene. The germline V gene has CDR1 MNHNS and CDR2 SASEGT. This CDR3 is built from 14 residues. With 3 bases removed from V and 5 bases from J, the gap between germline ends came to 8 bases.

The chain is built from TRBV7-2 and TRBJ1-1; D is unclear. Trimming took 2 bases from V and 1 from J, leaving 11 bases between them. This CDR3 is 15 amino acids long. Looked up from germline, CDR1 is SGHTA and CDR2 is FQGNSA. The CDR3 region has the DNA TGTGCCAGCAGCTTAACTAGCGCCTGGAACACTGAAGCTTTCTTT. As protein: CASSLTSAWNTEAFF.

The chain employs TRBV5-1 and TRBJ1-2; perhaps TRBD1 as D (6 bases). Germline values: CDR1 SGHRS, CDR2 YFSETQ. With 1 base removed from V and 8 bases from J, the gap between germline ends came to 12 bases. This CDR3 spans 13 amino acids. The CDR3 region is CASSLNVQGGYTF. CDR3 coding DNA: TGCGCCAGCAGCTTGAATGTCCAGGGGGGCTACACCTTC.

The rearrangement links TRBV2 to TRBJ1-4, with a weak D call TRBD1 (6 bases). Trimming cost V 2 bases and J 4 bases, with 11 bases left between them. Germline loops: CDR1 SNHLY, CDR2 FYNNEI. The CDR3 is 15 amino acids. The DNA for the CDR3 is TGTGCCAGCAGTGAATATGGACAGAGTAATGAAAAACTGTTTTTT. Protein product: CASSEYGQSNEKLFF.

The CDR3 coding sequence is TGTGCCAGCAGTTACGAGGGTTCCTATAATTCACCCCTCCACTTT. Protein product: CASSYEGSYNSPLHF. The J gene is TRBJ1-6, the V gene TRBV6-5; D not resolved. The CDR3 has 15 amino acids. The V gene lost 2 bases and the J gene lost 1 base, with 6 bases spanning the gap. Germline CDR1 reads MNHEY; CDR2 reads SVGAGI.

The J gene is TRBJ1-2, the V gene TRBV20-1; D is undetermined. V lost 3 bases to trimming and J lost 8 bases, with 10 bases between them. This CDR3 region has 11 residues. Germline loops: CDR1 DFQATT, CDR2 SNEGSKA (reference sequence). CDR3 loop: CSASPVQGYTF. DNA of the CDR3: TGCAGTGCTAGCCCGGTGCAAGGCTACACCTTC.